The sequence of this TCR beta chain was determined in a study of cytomegalovirus exposure and HLA in healthy donors (dated by TCRdb to the late 2010s). Turning to the overall study: According to an earlier analysis of a few hundred of the donors, some 170 million T cells yielded over 100 million unique TCR beta sequences and approximately 280 Gb of sequence data. The aim of the study was to test whether cataloging public T cell receptors could identify signatures of past pathogen exposure. About 280 gigabases of sequencing data and around 80 million unique TCR sequences made up an early release that covered approximately 650 HLA-typed donors. To predict cytomegalovirus infection status, the study combined high-throughput TCR immunosequencing, statistical association of individual TCRs with disease status, and machine learning. Genome-wide SNP genotypes for about 65% of the 666 donors were used in a later genetic analysis, which treated that subset as a discovery cohort. All discovery cohort repertoires had been generated using a single sequencing platform. Typing coverage varied by locus: roughly 629-640 donors for A, B, C, DRB1 and DQB1; approximately 520 for DQA1; some 610 for DPA1; around 450 for DPB1. In a later analysis, previously published TCR beta repertoires from several hundred donors were re-analyzed and high-resolution HLA genotyping was added so that TCR occurrence patterns could be studied. Both class I and class II loci were covered by HLA typing, at four-digit resolution. The study used immunosequencing to profile the T cell repertoires of more than 650 subjects and linked those repertoires to cytomegalovirus serostatus. Donor age, sex, ethnicity and CMV serostatus were compiled together with the repertoire data. Among the approximately 430 genotyped donors, 75% to 90% belonged to the genetic ancestry cluster associated with self-reported Caucasian donors. Four or five DR-DQ haplotypes were handled as single units for association and clustering, since linkage in the cohort was strong. In addition to the first cohort of approximately 670 subjects, a separate validation cohort of over 90 different subjects was used. To decide whether each TCR beta V gene segment behaved as functional or pseudogenic, an earlier analysis of nearly 600 of the donors relied on high-throughput TCR beta sequencing. Rather than using new phenotypic data, the later analysis identified candidate immune exposures from TCR beta sequences and from how often those sequences occurred across donors. Among 300 to 450 genotyped donors of the cohort, an average of about 240,000 unique TCR beta nucleotide sequences were sequenced per donor, approximately 20% of them non-productive.

This clone was counted a few times. The specificity of this receptor is unknown. The sample holds no much larger clone one base away, and base qualities are not on file. Paper-wide results and their limitations: In a later genetic analysis, fewer N-insertions in productive TCRs were reported among donors in an Asian-associated ancestry cluster than the roughly 710-donor mean. In a later analysis, HLA-associated TCR beta chains were found to be more clonally expanded and to have lower generation probabilities than equally common non-associated chains. An association between a missense DCLRE1C variant and V-gene and J-gene trimming of TCR beta chains was found in a later genetic analysis and replicated in an independent cohort. A total of 150 to 200 TCR beta chains were listed by the study as associated with cytomegalovirus. The only immune exposure information available for the cohort was CMV serostatus. A further reported finding was that TCR beta sequences accurately predicted the HLA-A and HLA-B alleles for most subjects in the first cohort. According to a later analysis, TCR association rates differed among HLA loci, with DRB1 alleles showing the most associated TCRs and HLA-C alleles showing the fewest. Linkage disequilibrium might explain the correlated functional status among segregating V segments, but an unknown experimental factor could not be ruled out. Several of the top co-occurrence clusters appeared to be linked to parvovirus B19, influenza, CMV and Epstein-Barr virus, according to a later analysis. Presence/absence analyses assumed roughly uniform sequencing depth across donors, an assumption that may not hold. The cohort was sequenced for TCR beta chains only, and without alpha or paired-chain data the features that could be detected were limited. A cluster of highly shared sequence variants was judged likely to represent a technical artifact of the sequencing pipeline. The authors suggested that the approach could potentially be generalized to other disease states and immunological phenotypes. A later analysis found that most CMV-associated TCR beta chains appeared HLA-restricted, with HLA associations seemingly driven largely by CMV exposure. In a later analysis, 15,000 to 20,000 TCR beta sequences were associated with specific HLA alleles at a false discovery rate of 0.05. In both the original and validation cohorts, the classifier was reported to diagnose cytomegalovirus status with high specificity and sensitivity. When HLA alleles, especially DR and DQ, strongly co-occurred, attributing TCR associations to individual alleles was difficult. Some IMGT-functional V segments, including TRBV6-2 and TRBV6-3, could not be distinguished by the 87-base-pair reads and were therefore excluded. In an earlier analysis of approximately 590 of the donors, most TCR beta V segments were observed in productive rearrangements about 87% or about 30% of the time, broadly matching IMGT annotations. Because counts were too low, about 18 rarely observed V segments, including chromosome 9 orphons, were left out of the earlier analysis of a few hundred of the donors. In vitro tests confirmed that a few of the cytomegalovirus-associated TCR beta chains recognize cytomegalovirus antigens. Because some donors lacked HLA typing at each locus, the association tests relied only on the typed subset. While some public TCRs were present in many individuals, most TCR sequences turned up only very rarely across donors.

Library preparation employed the immunoSEQ multiplex PCR assay. For the multiplex PCR, a mixture combining 60 forward primers for TCR Vbeta segments and 13 reverse primers for TCR Jbeta segments was used. The CDR3 region of rearranged TCR beta genes was amplified from genomic DNA by a multiplex PCR assay. On the Illumina HiSeq System, the amplified TCR beta libraries were sequenced as 87-base-pair reads. Turning to the authors' computational methods: A later analysis tallied approximately 87 million unique TCR beta chains across the approximately 670 repertoires, and around 9.9 million of those chains were shared by two or more donors. Raw reads were error-corrected and collapsed into unique sequences with a nearest-neighbor algorithm that merged closely related sequences to remove PCR and sequencing errors. Alignment of CDR3 sequences to IMGT reference sequences was used to assign V, D and J gene segments. For a sequence to be retained, at least a six-nucleotide match to both a V gene segment and a J gene segment was required. Rearrangements were called productive when the CDR3 lacked stop codons and stayed in frame with V and J; all others were non-productive. Following IMGT convention, CDR3 was defined as the stretch from the second conserved V-encoded cysteine up to the conserved J-encoded phenylalanine. In an earlier analysis of around 640 of the donors, sequences lacking an unambiguous match to a single V gene segment were excluded. In an earlier analysis of almost 600 of the donors, a V segment was called functional when productive rearrangements were above 56.7%, and segregating when the standard deviation between donors exceeded 5%. A statistical classification framework was built for diagnosing cytomegalovirus status from the catalog of TCR beta chain sequences. In a later analysis, TCR nucleotide sequences were compared against IMGT/GENE-DB human TR gene sequences so that V and J genes could be assigned. Using the TCRdist pipeline, a later analysis assigned CDR3 sequences along with most-parsimonious VDJ recombination scenarios. A later analysis defined each TCR beta chain by its CDR3 amino acid sequence plus V-gene family, and excluded reads lacking a unique V-gene family. To address suspected cross-contamination and a sequencing artifact, a later analysis removed over 500 highly shared, low-generation-probability nucleotide sequences. In a later analysis, a clonal expansion index was calculated for each public chain from normalized within-repertoire ranks of inferred template counts. In a later analysis, generation probabilities were computed with a VDJ recombination model fitted to out-of-frame rearrangements, and the resulting probabilities were checked against IGoR. In a later analysis, hypergeometric tests were used to score TCR-TCR, TCR-HLA and TCR-CMV co-occurrence, with a repertoire-size bias correction applied to TCR pairs. False discovery rates were estimated in a later analysis by permuting HLA or CMV assignments 20 times. A later analysis grouped co-occurring TCRs with DBSCAN, adding TCRdist sequence similarity when clustering within HLA-allele-positive subsets. Repertoires with fewer than 30,000 or more than 120,000 public chains, plus five repertoires with anomalous nucleotide sharing, were excluded from co-occurrence clustering. This immuneACCESS table, as held by TCRdb, lists in-frame sequences with V and J called but not all clones. Of the missing ones, under half trace to an unresolved V gene in checked studies; the others have no known cause. V and J calls and clone size are copied from that table; D and trimming were computed from the DNA. The sample data list about 170,000 clones, and around 75% of these were observed just once. The top ten clonotypes cover 2.3% of the sample.

The germline V end is reduced by 5 bases and the J end by 6 bases; junction bases left unmatched: 5. The CDR3 covers 14 residues, taking in both the cysteine and the phenylalanine. This entry keeps only the CDR3 DNA: 42 bases, framed from base 1. The germline V gene specifies MNHEY as CDR1 and SVGAGI as CDR2. In total, over 600 healthy bone marrow donors made up the cohort. At the time of sampling, every cohort member was nominally healthy, though immune exposures that went unrecorded were likely present. The donor was CMV seronegative and belonged to the group of more than 300 seronegative cohort members. A peripheral blood sample was collected from each donor, and TCR beta sequencing was performed on peripheral blood mononuclear cells. The Qiagen DNeasy Blood Extraction Kit was used to extract genomic DNA from the blood cell samples.

Rearrangement joined TRBV6-5 to TRBJ2-1; the junction holds 9 bases that match TRBD1. Sample: PBMCs. This receptor was obtained from a male donor in good health and CMV-seronegative. The CDR3 protein: CASSPGQGFNEQFF. The bases read TGTGCCAGCAGTCCGGGACAGGGATTCAATGAGCAGTTCTTC.